Each of the 24 T cell receptor beta chains below was sequenced from the same sample in a study of shared clonotypes between healthy human individuals. Clones were read by immunoSEQ multiplex PCR, and TCRdb kept only the in-frame ones, dropping some. The sample includes 180,000 or so clones, 90% to 95% seen only once; the top ten take 0.065% to 0.07%. The specimen sequenced was naive CD4+ T cells sorted from blood. The subset was: CD45RA+ positively selected. Source of these receptors: a woman aged 25 to 45 in good health.

CDR3 protein: CASSPDVPDTQYF. CDR3 nucleotide sequence: TGTGCCAGCTCACCCGATGTCCCAGATACGCAGTATTTT. The V call is TRBV18, the J call TRBJ2-3; D remains ambiguous. The CDR3 is 13 residues long. The germline V gene encodes CDR1 KGHSH and CDR2 LQKENI. V was cut by 3 bases and J by 4 bases, with 8 bases left in between.

The V gene is TRBV10-3, the J gene TRBJ2-5, with 8 bases that match TRBD1. The J call may be mistaken, given a closer DNA end match to TRBJ2-7. The CDR3 consists of 14 residues. Germline values: CDR1 ENHRY, CDR2 SYGVKD. This chain's CDR3 is CAINARGQADEQYF. CDR3 nucleotide sequence: TGTGCCATCAACGCACGGGGACAGGCCGACGAGCAGTACTTC.

The chain employs TRBV18 and TRBJ1-5; the D gene is possibly TRBD1 (5 bases). The CDR3 is 14 residues long. Trimming took 2 bases from V and 6 from J, leaving 11 bases between them. Germline CDR1 is KGHSH and CDR2 is LQKENI. DNA for the CDR3: TGTGCCAGCTCACCAGGGCAGGGCGCTCAGCCCCAGCATTTT. It yields the protein CASSPGQGAQPQHF.

This chain uses TRBV5-1 with TRBJ2-4, with 7 bases identical to TRBD2. This CDR3 is 15 amino acids long. CDR1 and CDR2 (germline): SGHRS, YFSETQ. Germline trimming cut 5 bases from V and 0 bases from J; bases unmatched to any gene: 5. This CDR3 is CASSAGEIAKNIQYF. CDR3 bases: TGCGCCAGCAGTGCGGGAGAGATAGCCAAAAACATTCAGTACTTC.

The chain combines TRBV18 with TRBJ2-1; no clear D gene. Trimming took off 1 base at V and 6 bases at J, with 7 bases between the two ends. Germline CDR1 reads KGHSH; CDR2 reads LQKENI. This CDR3 contains 13 residues. For the CDR3, the DNA is TGTGCCAGCTCACCACGGACCAGCAATGAGCAGTTCTTC. Translating gives CASSPRTSNEQFF.

The chain recombines TRBV28 with TRBJ2-5; 11 positions match TRBD2. The J call may be mistaken, given a closer DNA end match to TRBJ2-7. CDR1 and CDR2 from the germline V gene are MDHEN and SYDVKM. The length of the CDR3 is 16 residues. The CDR3 sequence is CASSLVGTSGSYEQYF. The CDR3 DNA follows: TGTGCCAGCAGTTTAGTAGGAACTAGCGGGAGCTACGAGCAGTACTTC.

The chain joins TRBV18 to TRBJ1-3; D is uncertain. Germline V gene sequence: CDR1 KGHSH, CDR2 LQKENI. This CDR3 is 17 amino acids long. V lost 1 base and J 0 bases, leaving 13 bases between the germline ends. The CDR3 DNA follows: TGTGCCAGCTCACCACTCCCCCCACCAAGCTCTGGAAACACCATATATTTT. It encodes CASSPLPPPSSGNTIYF.

This sequence joins TRBV30 and TRBJ1-3, with D possibly TRBD1 on 5 matching bases. The germline gives CDR1 GTSNPN, CDR2 SVGIG (reference sequence). Between the trimmed V and J ends, which lost 5 bases and 6 bases, there was a span of 14 bases. The CDR3 spans 13 residues. The CDR3 coding sequence is TGTGCCTGGGGTACAGGTCTGGAAAACACCATATATTTT. Protein sequence: CAWGTGLENTIYF.

This CDR3 is CASSLAGAPPNTEAFF. The CDR3 nucleotides are TGCGCCAGCAGCTTGGCAGGGGCGCCACCGAACACTGAAGCTTTCTTT. The rearrangement links TRBV5-1 to TRBJ1-1, with D maybe TRBD1 (6 bases). CDR3 size: 16 residues. Looked up from germline, CDR1 is SGHRS and CDR2 is YFSETQ. V shed 0 bases and J shed 1 base, with 13 bases lying between them.

This chain joins TRBV5-6 and TRBJ1-1; TRBD1 agrees at 7 bases. CDR1 and CDR2 from the germline V gene are SGHDT and YYEEEE. V was pared by 4 bases and J by 0 bases, with 6 bases of the junction left unmatched. The CDR3 sequence is 15 residues long. CDR3 protein: CASSPGQNLNTEAFF. The CDR3 DNA is TGTGCCAGCAGCCCGGGACAGAACCTGAACACTGAAGCTTTCTTT.

This rearrangement joins TRBV9 to TRBJ2-4; D is unclear. Trimming pared 3 bases from V and 2 bases from J, leaving 9 bases between. There are 14 residues in the CDR3. Germline CDR1 is SGDLS and CDR2 is YYNGEE. The CDR3, as DNA: TGTGCCAGCAGCGGAGACTCCCCCAAAAACATTCAGTACTTC. As protein: CASSGDSPKNIQYF.

The chain joins TRBV11-2 to TRBJ2-5; the D gene is possibly TRBD2 (5 bases). The assigned J gene may be wrong: the sequence end matches TRBJ2-7 better. CDR3 size: 16 residues. Looked up from germline, CDR1 is SGHAT and CDR2 is FQNNGV. The CDR3 loop reads CASSLVGGGWAYEQYF. The CDR3 DNA reads as TGTGCCAGCAGCTTAGTGGGTGGCGGGTGGGCCTACGAGCAGTACTTC.

The CDR3 DNA is TGTGCCAGCAGACCGCTAGCGGGCACAGATACGCAGTATTTT. Amino acid sequence: CASRPLAGTDTQYF. The chain employs TRBV7-3 and TRBJ2-3; 7 nucleotides align to TRBD2. V lost 6 bases to trimming and J lost 1 base; unmatched junction nucleotides: 4. CDR3 length: 14 residues. Looked up from germline, CDR1 is SGHTA and CDR2 is FQGTGA. The full variable domain, with the rest looked up from reference TRBV7-3 and TRBJ2-3, is GAGVSQTPSNKVTEKGKYVELRCDPISGHTALYWYRQSLGQGPEFLIYFQGTGAADDSGLPNDRFFAVRPEGSVSTLKIQRTERGDSAVYLCASRPLAGTDTQYFGPGTRLTVL.

V and J are TRBV10-1 and TRBJ2-5; weak D call: TRBD1 (6 bases). Germline loops: CDR1 WNHNN, CDR2 SYGVQD (reference sequence). The CDR3 has 14 residues. The V gene lost 0 bases and the J gene lost 2 bases, with 7 bases spanning the gap. This CDR3 is CASSESQGQETQYF. In nucleotides, the CDR3 is TGCGCCAGCAGTGAGTCGCAGGGGCAAGAGACCCAGTACTTC.

The V gene is TRBV15, the J gene TRBJ2-1; D is perhaps TRBD2 (5 bases). CDR3 length: 14 amino acids. CDR1 and CDR2 from the germline V gene are LNHNV and YYDKDF (reference sequence). V lost 1 base, J lost 7 bases, and 11 bases lay in between. CDR3 DNA sequence: TGTGCCACCAGCAGAGTAGGGAGCCGAAATGAGCAGTTCTTC. Translated: CATSRVGSRNEQFF.

This chain links TRBV28 with TRBJ2-5; 8 nucleotides align to TRBD1. The J call may be mistaken, given a closer DNA end match to TRBJ2-7. CDR3 size: 14 residues. Germline values: CDR1 MDHEN, CDR2 SYDVKM. This CDR3 is CASHPGQVEYEQYF. CDR3 DNA: TGTGCCAGTCATCCGGGACAGGTCGAATACGAGCAGTACTTC.

This clone was recorded once. This chain joins TRBV20-1 and TRBJ2-1; D gene uncertain. The CDR3 is made up of 11 amino acids. The germline CDR1 and CDR2 sequences are DFQATT and SNEGSKA (reference sequence). V shed 5 bases and J shed 9 bases, with 11 bases lying between them. DNA of the CDR3: TGCAGTGCTTCCGGGTGGATTGAGCAGTTCTTC. Translating gives CSASGWIEQFF.

The genes are TRBV7-9 and TRBJ1-2; the match to TRBD1 covers 10 bases. V lost 3 bases and J lost 7; bases outside the gene matches: 5. CDR1 and CDR2 from the germline V gene are SEHNR and FQNEAQ (reference sequence). This CDR3 comprises 14 residues. The CDR3 DNA sequence: TGTGCCAGCAGCTTGGGACAGGGGTCTGGTGGCTACACCTTC. Translating gives CASSLGQGSGGYTF.

The V gene is TRBV28, the J gene TRBJ2-7, with D perhaps TRBD1 (6 bases). The length of the CDR3 is 14 residues. V was trimmed by 7 bases and J by 2 bases, leaving 15 bases between them. Germline CDR1 and CDR2: MDHEN and SYDVKM. The DNA of the CDR3 is TGTGCCAGCACCAAACAGTCAGGGGCCTACGAGCAGTACTTC. Its translation is CASTKQSGAYEQYF.

The J gene is TRBJ1-2, the V gene TRBV4-1, with TRBD1 identical over 7 bases. CDR1 and CDR2 (germline): MGHRA, YSYEKL. The junction had 13 bases not matched to a gene; V was cut back by 2 bases and J by 7 bases. The CDR3 extends over 16 amino acids. The DNA for the CDR3 is TGCGCCAGCAGCCAAAGAGGGACAGCGAATCGAGTTGGCTACACCTTC. Amino acids: CASSQRGTANRVGYTF.

This chain joins TRBV5-1 and TRBJ2-3; D might be TRBD1 (6 bases). Germline V gene lookup returns CDR1 SGHRS and CDR2 YFSETQ. V shed 2 bases and J shed 7 bases, with 8 bases lying between them. This CDR3 is 12 amino acids long. The CDR3 nucleotides read TGCGCCAGCAGCTTCGACAGGCATACGCAGTATTTT. Translating it yields CASSFDRHTQYF.

The chain links TRBV4-1 to TRBJ1-2; 7 bases line up with TRBD1. This CDR3 comprises 15 residues. The V segment lost 3 bases and the J segment 7 bases; nucleotides outside the gene matches: 11. The V gene's germline CDR1 is MGHRA and CDR2 YSYEKL. The CDR3 loop is CASSHPKDRRSGYTF. The CDR3 bases are TGCGCCAGCAGCCACCCAAAGGACAGGAGGTCTGGCTACACCTTC.

This chain joins TRBV2 and TRBJ1-2; 7 nucleotides agree with TRBD1. This CDR3 contains 14 residues. Germline CDR1 is SNHLY and CDR2 is FYNNEI. V gave up 5 bases and J gave up 4 bases; unmatched junction bases: 7. The CDR3 DNA is TGTGCCAGCAGTAACCGGGACAGTGCCTATGGCTACACCTTC. Its protein is CASSNRDSAYGYTF.

This chain links TRBV27 with TRBJ2-5; 7 nucleotides align to TRBD2. The J call may be faulty, since TRBJ2-7 better matches the DNA end. The germline gives CDR1 MNHEY, CDR2 SMNVEV (reference sequence). The length of the CDR3 is 13 residues. The CDR3 loop reads CASRLAGSYEQYF. CDR3 coding DNA: TGTGCCAGCAGGTTAGCGGGCTCCTACGAGCAGTACTTC.